This T cell receptor beta chain was captured by sequencing in a study of beta chain features in type 1 diabetes. Study-wide findings and caveats: Within the patient group, naive, central memory and Treg TCRB repertoires appeared more similar to each other than within healthy donors.

The authors took one heparinised blood draw, averaging roughly 120 mL, from each donor. Each of the sorted populations had a purity greater than 98%. Of the isolated RNA, all was reverse transcribed, and so the sequenced material was expressed TCRB transcripts. Sequenced naive, central memory and regulatory T cell samples produced an average of about 3.57 million reads. The assay was immunoSEQ multiplex PCR, and TCRdb's table has in-frame clones only and misses some. The sample yields a few hundred thousand clones, around 26% seen once. Turning to this clone: Its antigen is not identified.

The clonotype was recovered from a man aged 25-40 years in good health. Sequencing was carried out using central memory CD4+ T cells from blood.

In DNA form, the CDR3 reads TGCAGCGTTGAAGGGATCCATGAGCAGTTCTTC. Translation gives CSVEGIHEQFF. The chain has TRBV29-1 and TRBJ2-1; D is unresolved. The germline gives CDR1 SQVTM, CDR2 ANQGSEA. The CDR3 extends over 11 amino acids. The germline V and J ends were trimmed by 1 base and 8 bases, with 6 bases remaining between them.